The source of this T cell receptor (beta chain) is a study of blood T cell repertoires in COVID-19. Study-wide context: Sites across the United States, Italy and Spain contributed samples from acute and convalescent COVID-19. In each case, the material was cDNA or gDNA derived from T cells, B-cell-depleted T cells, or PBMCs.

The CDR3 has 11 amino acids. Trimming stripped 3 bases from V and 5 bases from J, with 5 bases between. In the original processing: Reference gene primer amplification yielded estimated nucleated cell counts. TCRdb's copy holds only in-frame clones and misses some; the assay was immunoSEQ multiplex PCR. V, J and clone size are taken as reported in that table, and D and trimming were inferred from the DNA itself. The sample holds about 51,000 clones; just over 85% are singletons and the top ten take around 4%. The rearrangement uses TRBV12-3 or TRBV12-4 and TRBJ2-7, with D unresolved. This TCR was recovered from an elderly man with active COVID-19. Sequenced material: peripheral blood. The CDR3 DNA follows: TGTGCCAGCAGTTTCCTTCACGAGCAGTACTTC. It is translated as CASSFLHEQYF.